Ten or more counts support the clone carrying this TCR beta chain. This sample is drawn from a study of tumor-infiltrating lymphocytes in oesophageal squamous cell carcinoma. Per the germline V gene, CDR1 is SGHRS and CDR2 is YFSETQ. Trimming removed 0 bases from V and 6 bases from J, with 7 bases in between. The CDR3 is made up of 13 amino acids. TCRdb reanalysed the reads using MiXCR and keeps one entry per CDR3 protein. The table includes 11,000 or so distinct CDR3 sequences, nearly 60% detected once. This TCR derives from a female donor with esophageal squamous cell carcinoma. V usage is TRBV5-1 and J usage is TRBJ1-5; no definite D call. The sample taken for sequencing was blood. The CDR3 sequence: CASSLAVGQPQHF. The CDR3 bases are TGCGCCAGCAGCTTGGCGGTCGGTCAGCCCCAGCATTTT.